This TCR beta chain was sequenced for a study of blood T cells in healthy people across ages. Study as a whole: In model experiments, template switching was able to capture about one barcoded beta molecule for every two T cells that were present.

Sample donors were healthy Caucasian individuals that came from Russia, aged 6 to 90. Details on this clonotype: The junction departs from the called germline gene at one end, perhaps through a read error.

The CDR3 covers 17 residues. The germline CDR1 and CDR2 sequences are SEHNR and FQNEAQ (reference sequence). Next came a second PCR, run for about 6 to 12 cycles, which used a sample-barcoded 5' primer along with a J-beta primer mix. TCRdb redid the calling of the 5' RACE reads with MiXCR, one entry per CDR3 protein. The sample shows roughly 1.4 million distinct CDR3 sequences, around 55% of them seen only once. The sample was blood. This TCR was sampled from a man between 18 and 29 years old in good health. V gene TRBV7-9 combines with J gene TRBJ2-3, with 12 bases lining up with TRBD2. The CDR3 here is CASSLILAGGMADTRYF. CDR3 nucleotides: TGTGCCAGCAGCTTAATACTAGCGGGGGGAATGGCAGATACGCGGTATTTT. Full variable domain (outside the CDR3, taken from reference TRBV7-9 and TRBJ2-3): DTGVSQNPRHKITKRGQNVTFRCDPISEHNRLYWYRQTLGQGPEFLTYFQNEAQLEKSRLLSDRFSAERPKGSFSTLEIQRTEQGDSAMYLCASSLILAGGMADTRYFGPGTRLTVL.